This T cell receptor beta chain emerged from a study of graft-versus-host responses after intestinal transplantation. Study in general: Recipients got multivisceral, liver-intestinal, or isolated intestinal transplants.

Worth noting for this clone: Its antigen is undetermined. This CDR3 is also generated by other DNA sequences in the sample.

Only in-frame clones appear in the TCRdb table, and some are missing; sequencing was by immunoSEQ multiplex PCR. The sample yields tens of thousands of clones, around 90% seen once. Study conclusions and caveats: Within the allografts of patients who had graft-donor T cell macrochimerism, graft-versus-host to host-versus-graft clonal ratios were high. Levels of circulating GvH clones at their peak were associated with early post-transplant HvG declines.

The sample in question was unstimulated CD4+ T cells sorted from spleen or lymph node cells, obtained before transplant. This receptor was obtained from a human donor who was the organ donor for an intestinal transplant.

This chain's CDR3 is CASSLEGRGYEQYF. In DNA, the CDR3 is TGCGCCAGCAGCTTGGAGGGCAGGGGCTACGAGCAGTACTTC. The V and J genes are TRBV5-1 and TRBJ2-7, with D perhaps TRBD1 (6 bases). Germline V lookup: CDR1 SGHRS, CDR2 YFSETQ. CDR3 size: 14 residues. The V end lost 0 bases, the J end lost 3 bases, and 10 bases lay between the germline ends. Using reference TRBV5-1 and TRBJ2-7 for the parts outside the CDR3, the full variable domain is KAGVTQTPRYLIKTRGQQVTLSCSPISGHRSVSWYQQTPGQGLQFLFEYFSETQRNKGNFPGRFSGRQFSNSRSEMNVSTLELGDSALYLCASSLEGRGYEQYFGPGTRLTVT.